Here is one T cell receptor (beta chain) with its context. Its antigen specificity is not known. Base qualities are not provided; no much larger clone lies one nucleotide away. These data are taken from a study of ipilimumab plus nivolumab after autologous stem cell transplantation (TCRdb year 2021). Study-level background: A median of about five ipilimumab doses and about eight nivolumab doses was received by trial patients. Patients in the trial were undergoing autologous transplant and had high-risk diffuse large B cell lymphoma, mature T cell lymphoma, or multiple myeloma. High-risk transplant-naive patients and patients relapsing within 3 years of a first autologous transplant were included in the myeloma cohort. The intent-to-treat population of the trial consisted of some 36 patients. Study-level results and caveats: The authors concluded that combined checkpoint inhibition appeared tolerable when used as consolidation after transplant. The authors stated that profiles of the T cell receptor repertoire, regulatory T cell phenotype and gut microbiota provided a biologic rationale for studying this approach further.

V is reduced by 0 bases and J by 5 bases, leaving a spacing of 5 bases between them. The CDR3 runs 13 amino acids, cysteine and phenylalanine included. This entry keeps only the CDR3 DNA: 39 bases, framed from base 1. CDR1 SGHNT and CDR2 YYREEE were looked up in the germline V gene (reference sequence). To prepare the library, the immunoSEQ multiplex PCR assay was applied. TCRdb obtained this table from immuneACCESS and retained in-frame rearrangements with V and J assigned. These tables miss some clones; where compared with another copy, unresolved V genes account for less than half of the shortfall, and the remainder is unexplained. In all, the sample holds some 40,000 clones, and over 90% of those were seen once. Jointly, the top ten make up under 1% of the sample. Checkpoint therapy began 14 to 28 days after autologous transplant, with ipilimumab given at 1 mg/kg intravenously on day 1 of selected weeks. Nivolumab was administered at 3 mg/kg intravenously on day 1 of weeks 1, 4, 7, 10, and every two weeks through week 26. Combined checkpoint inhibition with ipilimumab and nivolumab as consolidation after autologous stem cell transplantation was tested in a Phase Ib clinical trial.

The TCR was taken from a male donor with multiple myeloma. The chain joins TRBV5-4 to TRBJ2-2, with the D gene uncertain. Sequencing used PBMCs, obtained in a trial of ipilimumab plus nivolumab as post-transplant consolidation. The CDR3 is CASSLGRTGELFF. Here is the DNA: TGTGCCAGCAGCTTGGGAAGAACCGGGGAGCTGTTTTTT.